The entry that follows covers one TCR beta chain sequence. The antigen is not known. Trimming took 7 bases from V and 3 from J, leaving 7 bases between them. Germline CDR1 reads MDHEN; CDR2 reads SYDVKM. The CDR3 runs 12 residues. The data were taken from a study of a mutant IDH1 vaccine in newly diagnosed glioma. Time point here: baseline, week 1 (first vaccination visit). Treatment denoted: pre-vaccination baseline after standard-of-care therapy. Assay used: immunoSEQ multiplex PCR; TCRdb lists only in-frame clones, some missing. Of about 46,000 clones in the sample, about nine tenths were seen once. Findings of the study overall: The study observed vaccine-induced immune responses in 90% to 95% of patients.

The chain carries TRBV28 and TRBJ1-5, with D uncertain. The source of this sequence is a middle-aged man with glioma. The sequencing used PBMCs, collected from a glioma patient treated with radiotherapy, temozolomide or both. CDR3 coding DNA: TGTGCCAGCAACGACTCCAATCAGCCCCAGCATTTT. Translation gives CASNDSNQPQHF.